Below, 21 T cell receptor beta chains from the same sample are listed, as sequenced in a study of CD8+CD57+ T cells in acquired aplastic anemia. CDR3 and TCR beta VDJ profiling relied on genomic DNA as the template. TCRdb analysed the reads with MiXCR anew, one entry per CDR3 protein. This table holds hundreds of thousands of distinct CDR3 sequences, roughly 64% found once. Sequencing was done on a sample of sorted CD4+, CD8+, or CD8+CD57+ T cells (not recorded which) from PBMCs. Receptor source: a human donor in good health, serving as a control.

The CDR3 nucleotides are TGTGCCAGCAGCGCGCGAGGCGGGGGGGCCCGTGATAAGTATTTT. This sequence encodes CASSARGGGARDKYF. This chain connects TRBV9 to TRBJ2-3; TRBD2 matches at 9 bases. Germline CDR1 is SGDLS and CDR2 is YYNGEE. This CDR3 has 15 amino acids. With V trimmed by 3 bases and J by 13 bases, 15 bases remained unmatched. Combining the CDR3 with reference TRBV9 and TRBJ2-3 gives the whole variable domain DSGVTQTPKHLITATGQRVTLRCSPRSGDLSVYWYQQSLDQGLQFLIQYYNGEERAKGNILERFSAQQFPDLHSELNLSSLELGDSALYFCASSARGGGARDKYFGPGTRLTVL.

CDR3 in amino acids: CASSRQGGITGALYF. In DNA form, the CDR3 reads TGTGCCAGCAGCCGGCAGGGTGGTATCACAGGGGCGCTGTATTTT. The chain employs TRBV2 and TRBJ2-3, with 7 positions matching TRBD1. Germline V gene lookup returns CDR1 SNHLY and CDR2 FYNNEI. The V and J ends lost 6 bases and 14 bases, in that order; junction bases with no gene match: 20. This CDR3 has 15 residues.

This clonotype was recorded at least ten times. The V and J genes are TRBV5-4 and TRBJ2-2; the match to TRBD2 covers 7 bases. This CDR3 spans 18 amino acids. Per germline, CDR1 SGHNT and CDR2 YYREEE (reference sequence). Unmatched junction bases numbered 9, after V lost 0 bases and J lost 1 base. CDR3 bases: TGTGCCAGCAGCTTGGCTGTAATGGTAGCGGGGAACACCGGGGAGCTGTTTTTT. It encodes CASSLAVMVAGNTGELFF.

The genes are TRBV20-1 and TRBJ2-7, with a weak D call TRBD2 (5 bases). From germline, CDR1 is DFQATT and CDR2 SNEGSKA (reference sequence). The CDR3 extends over 13 amino acids. The V end was cut by 1 base, the J end by 0 bases, with 7 bases between. In DNA form, the CDR3 reads TGCAGTGCTAGAGTAGCGCGCTCCTACGAGCAGTACTTC. Its translation is CSARVARSYEQYF.

The sample holds a few counts of this clonotype. The J gene is TRBJ2-7, the V gene TRBV11-3; 10 bases map to TRBD2. The germline V gene has CDR1 SGHNT and CDR2 YENEEA. V lost 10 bases, J lost 5 bases, and 8 bases stayed unmatched. CDR3 size: 13 residues. The CDR3 DNA sequence: TGTGCCACACCAGCGGGGGGGCGTAACGAGCAGTACTTC. This translates into CATPAGGRNEQYF.

This clonotype was found once. No conserved phenylalanine or tryptophan is present at the end of the CDR3, so a read error is the likely explanation. The rearrangement joins TRBV4-1 to TRBJ2-1; no clear D. V dropped 5 bases and J dropped 2 bases, with 4 bases sitting between them. From germline, CDR1 is MGHRA and CDR2 YSYEKL. The length of the CDR3 is 12 residues. CDR3 bases: TGCGCCAGCAGCATAGCCTACAATGAGCAGTTCCTC. This sequence encodes CASSIAYNEQFL.

Comments on this clonotype: A read error may be the cause here, since a much bigger clone is one base away. This chain connects TRBV5-1 to TRBJ1-1; the D gene is possibly TRBD1 (6 bases). There are 16 residues in the CDR3. The germline CDR1 and CDR2 sequences are SGHRS and YFSETQ. Between the trimmed V and J ends, which lost 0 bases and 6 bases, there was a span of 18 bases. The CDR3 region is CASSLGPGGGDAEAFF. In DNA, the CDR3 is TGCGCCAGCAGCTTGGGACCCGGGGGCGGGGACGCTGAAGCTTTCTTT.

Comments on this clonotype: One junction end does not reproduce the germline sequence, and a read error may be involved. The chain is built from TRBV10-3 and TRBJ1-6; 8 bases are shared with TRBD1. The CDR3 runs to 14 residues. Germline V gene lookup returns CDR1 ENHRY and CDR2 SYGVKD. CDR3 sequence (DNA): TGTGCCAGCAGTGAGACAGGGGTTCGTTCACCCCTCCACTTT. Protein sequence: CASSETGVRSPLHF.

About this clonotype: The germline gene is not matched at one end of the junction; a read error may be the cause. J is TRBJ2-1 and V is TRBV20-1; 7 bases align to TRBD2. The CDR3 is 12 amino acids. CDR1 is DFQATT and CDR2 is SNEGSKA in the germline V gene (reference sequence). Written as DNA, the CDR3 is TGCAGTGCTCGAGACCTCTCCCTAGCGGAGTTCTTC. This gives the protein CSARDLSLAEFF.

This clonotype was seen ten or more times. The rearrangement uses TRBV20-1 and TRBJ2-7; TRBD2 is a possible D gene (6 bases). With 3 bases removed from V and 0 bases from J, the gap between germline ends came to 12 bases. The CDR3 is 14 residues long. The germline CDR1 and CDR2 sequences are DFQATT and SNEGSKA (reference sequence). The CDR3 loop is CSARPLGSSYEQYF. In DNA, the CDR3 is TGCAGTGCTAGGCCGCTCGGGAGCTCCTACGAGCAGTACTTC.

This clonotype was seen only once. V and J are TRBV7-2 and TRBJ1-2; D gene ambiguous. Trimming cost V 3 bases and J 8 bases, with 10 bases left between them. Per germline, CDR1 SGHTA and CDR2 FQGNSA. The CDR3 consists of 12 residues. CDR3 loop: CASSFFLEGYTF. CDR3 coding DNA: TGTGCCAGCAGCTTTTTTCTAGAGGGCTACACCTTC.

This clonotype has just a few counts. This rearrangement joins TRBV19 to TRBJ1-2; D is perhaps TRBD1 (6 bases). This CDR3 contains 15 residues. The V end lost 5 bases, the J end lost 2 bases, and 15 bases lay between the germline ends. CDR1 LNHDA and CDR2 SQIVND come from the germline V gene (reference sequence). The DNA for the CDR3 is TGTGCCAGTAGTGACACAGGGTTAAGGAACTATGGCTACACCTTC. Its translation is CASSDTGLRNYGYTF.

The chain couples TRBV7-9 to TRBJ1-1; TRBD1 matches 9 bases. The CDR3 is 14 residues long. Germline V gene data show CDR1 as SEHNR and CDR2 as FQNEAQ (reference sequence). Trimming at V came to 5 bases and at J to 7 bases, leaving 8 bases not matched to a gene. Here the CDR3 DNA reads TGTGCCAGCAGCGTGGGACAGGGTGCAAGTGAAGCTTTCTTT. It specifies CASSVGQGASEAFF.

For this clonotype: At one end, the junction sequence differs from germline, possibly due to a read error. For the CDR3, the DNA is TGTGCCAGCAGTTACTCGAGGGGGGGCTACGAGCAGTACTTC. Translated, it gives CASSYSRGGYEQYF. The gene calls are TRBV6-4 and TRBJ2-7; tentatively, D is TRBD2 (7 bases). The germline V gene encodes CDR1 MRHNA and CDR2 SNTAGT. The CDR3 has 14 amino acids.

This clonotype was detected ten times or more. The V gene is TRBV5-1, the J gene TRBJ1-1; 7 nucleotides align to TRBD1. V shed 3 bases and J 1 base; nucleotides not matched to a gene: 3. CDR3 length: 14 amino acids. The germline gives CDR1 SGHRS, CDR2 YFSETQ. In DNA form, the CDR3 reads TGCGCCAGCAGCTACGGGACAGAGAACACTGAAGCTTTCTTT. Translation: CASSYGTENTEAFF.

Worth noting for this clonotype: Since a much larger clone is just one base distant, this may be a read error. The chain couples TRBV6-1 to TRBJ1-1; TRBD1 is a possible D gene (5 bases). The CDR3 length is 14 residues. The germline CDR1 and CDR2 sequences are MNHNS and SASEGT. CDR3 in amino acids: CAGSYFKWGTEAFF. As DNA, the CDR3 is TGTGCCGGCAGTTACTTTAAGTGGGGGACTGAAGCTTTCTTT.

Remarks on this clonotype: The conserved final phenylalanine or tryptophan is absent from the CDR3, which likely points to a read error. It is unclear where the CDR3 begins or ends on the DNA, so no DNA is shown, and the CDR3 is as TCRdb lists it. This sequence joins TRBV3-1 and TRBJ1-1; TRBD1 reflects the table's D call only, with no check against the DNA. CDR1 LGHDT and CDR2 YNNKEL come from the germline V gene (reference sequence). The CDR3 extends over 8 residues, inclusive of both ends. Here the CDR3 reads CASSQRAG.

The rearrangement uses TRBV7-2 and TRBJ1-2; D is uncertain. The CDR3 length is 13 residues. Germline CDR1 is SGHTA and CDR2 is FQGNSA. Trimming shortened V by 5 bases and J by 7 bases, and 14 bases separated the two germline ends. The CDR3 region is CASSVDRLLGYTF. The CDR3 DNA reads as TGTGCCAGCAGCGTTGACCGGCTCCTTGGCTACACCTTC.

Ten or more counts support this clonotype. The rearrangement links TRBV5-1 to TRBJ1-2, with TRBD1 matching 7 bases. Germline V gives CDR1 SGHRS, CDR2 YFSETQ. CDR3 size: 13 residues. V gave up 4 bases and J gave up 2 bases; unmatched junction bases: 2. CDR3 residues: CASSETGNYGYTF. The CDR3 DNA reads as TGCGCCAGCAGCGAGACAGGGAACTATGGCTACACCTTC. Complete variable domain (other parts from reference TRBV5-1 and TRBJ1-2): KAGVTQTPRYLIKTRGQQVTLSCSPISGHRSVSWYQQTPGQGLQFLFEYFSETQRNKGNFPGRFSGRQFSNSRSEMNVSTLELGDSALYLCASSETGNYGYTFGSGTRLTVV.

Regarding this clonotype: A read error may produce the germline difference seen at one junction end. The rearrangement uses TRBV7-2 and TRBJ1-1; D not resolved. CDR1 SGHTA and CDR2 FQGNSA come from the germline V gene. The CDR3 has 14 amino acids. CDR3 nucleotides: TGTGCCAGCAGGACGGGCATAGTGAGGACTAACGGTGAGTTT. This translates into CASRTGIVRTNGEF.

Details on this clonotype: The junction and the germline gene differ at one end; a read error may be behind it. J is TRBJ2-3 and V is TRBV19; D gene ambiguous. This CDR3 has 13 amino acids. Germline V gene data show CDR1 as LNHDA and CDR2 as SQIVND (reference sequence). Here the CDR3 reads CASSTQVTETQYF. The CDR3 coding sequence is TGTGCCAGCAGTACCCAGGTCACAGAGACGCAGTATTTT.